This entry is about one T cell receptor beta chain. Sequenced by immunoSEQ multiplex PCR; TCRdb stores in-frame clones only, minus some. The sample comprises 95,000 to 110,000 clones, about three quarters of which are singletons, and 4% to 4.5% rests with the top ten. The sample is drawn from a study of blood T cell repertoires in COVID-19. Study in general: Nucleic acid was either cDNA or gDNA, and it came from T cells, B-cell-depleted T cells, or PBMCs.

Sequencing was performed on peripheral blood. The clonotype originates from a man in his 70s with acute or convalescent COVID-19.

The CDR3 loop is CASSQRGLGNTIYF. For the CDR3, the DNA is TGTGCCAGCAGCCAAAGAGGCCTCGGAAACACCATATATTTT. The V call is TRBV3-1 (or the pseudogene TRBV3-2), the J call TRBJ1-3, with D unclear. This CDR3 region has 14 residues. V lost 2 bases to trimming and J lost 4 bases, with 9 bases between them. Germline CDR1 and CDR2: LGHDT and YNNKEL (reference sequence).